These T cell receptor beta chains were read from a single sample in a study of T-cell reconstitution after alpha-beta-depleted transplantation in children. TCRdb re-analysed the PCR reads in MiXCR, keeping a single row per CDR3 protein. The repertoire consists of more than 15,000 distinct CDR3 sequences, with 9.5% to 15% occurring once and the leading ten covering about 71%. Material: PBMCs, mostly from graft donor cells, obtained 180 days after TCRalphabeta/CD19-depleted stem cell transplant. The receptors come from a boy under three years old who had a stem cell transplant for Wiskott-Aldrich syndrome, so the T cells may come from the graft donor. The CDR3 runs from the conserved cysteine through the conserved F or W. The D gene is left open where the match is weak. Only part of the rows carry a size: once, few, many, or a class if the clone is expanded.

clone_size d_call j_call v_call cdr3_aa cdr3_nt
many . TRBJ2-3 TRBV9 CASSVVLREGTDTQYF TGTGCCAGCAGCGTAGTTTTGAGGGAGGGCACAGATACGCAGTATTTT
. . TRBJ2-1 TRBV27 CASSSYRGYNEQFF TGTGCCAGCAGTTCATATCGGGGATACAATGAGCAGTTCTTC
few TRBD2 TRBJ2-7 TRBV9 CASSPQTSAGYEQYF TGTGCCAGCAGCCCCCAGACTAGCGCGGGCTACGAGCAGTACTTC
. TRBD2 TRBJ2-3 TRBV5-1 CASSPGLAESTATQYF TGCGCCAGCAGCCCGGGACTAGCGGAGAGCACAGCTACGCAGTATTTT
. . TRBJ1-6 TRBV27 CASSLYNSPLHF TGTGCCAGCAGTTTATATAATTCACCCCTCCACTTT
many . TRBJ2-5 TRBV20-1 CSAPSSSGGTQYF TGCAGTGCCCCATCCTCGTCGGGCGGGACCCAGTACTTC
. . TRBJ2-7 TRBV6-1 CASSVVKGSYEQYF TGTGCCAGCAGTGTAGTCAAGGGGTCCTACGAGCAGTACTTC
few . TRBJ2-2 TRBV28 CASRPPQGSAGELFF TGTGCCAGCAGGCCTCCCCAGGGGAGCGCCGGGGAGCTGTTTTTT
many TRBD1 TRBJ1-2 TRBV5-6 CASSLERDRDSYGYTF TGTGCCAGCAGCTTGGAAAGGGACAGGGATAGCTATGGCTACACCTTC
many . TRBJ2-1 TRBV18 CASSPNLGGHGYEQFF TGTGCCAGCTCCCCAAATCTGGGGGGGCATGGGTATGAGCAGTTCTTC
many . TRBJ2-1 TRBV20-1 CSASSHSSYNEQFF TGCAGTGCCTCCTCGCACAGCTCCTACAATGAGCAGTTCTTC
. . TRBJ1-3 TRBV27 CASTTFSAGVSGNTIYF TGTGCCAGCACCACCTTCTCCGCAGGGGTCTCTGGAAACACCATATATTTT
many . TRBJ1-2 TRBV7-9 CASSFKTGSYGYTF TGTGCCAGCAGCTTCAAGACAGGTAGCTATGGCTACACCTTC
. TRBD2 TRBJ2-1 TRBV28 CASSLETSGYDNEQFF TGTGCCAGCAGTTTAGAGACTAGCGGGTACGACAATGAGCAGTTCTTC
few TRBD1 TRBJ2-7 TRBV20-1 CSASEGQGPVQYF TGCAGTGCTAGCGAAGGACAGGGACCGGTACAGTACTTC
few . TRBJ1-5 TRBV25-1 CASSWGDQPQHF TGTGCCAGCAGTTGGGGGGATCAGCCCCAGCATTTT
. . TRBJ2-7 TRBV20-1 CSAIKGAYEQYF TGCAGTGCTATCAAGGGGGCCTACGAGCAGTACTTC
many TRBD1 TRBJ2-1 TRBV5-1 CASSLLQGANEQFF TGCGCCAGCAGCTTGTTGCAGGGGGCGAATGAGCAGTTCTTC
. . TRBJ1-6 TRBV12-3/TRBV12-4 CASSFLNAPLHF TGTGCCAGCAGTTTTTTGAATGCACCCCTCCACTTT
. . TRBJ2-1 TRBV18 CASSPGGRVNEQFF TGTGCCAGCTCACCCGGAGGCCGAGTCAATGAGCAGTTCTTC
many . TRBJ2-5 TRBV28 CASSLYGERETQYF TGTGCCAGCAGTTTATACGGGGAGAGAGAGACCCAGTACTTC
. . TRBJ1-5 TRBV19 CASSSLWDGHQPQHF TGTGCCAGTAGTAGTTTATGGGACGGTCATCAGCCCCAGCATTTT
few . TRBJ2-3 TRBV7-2 CASSLAPSYWGDTQYF TGTGCCAGCAGCTTAGCCCCTAGCTATTGGGGAGATACGCAGTATTTT
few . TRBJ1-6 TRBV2 CASSEEDSPLHF TGTGCCAGCAGTGAAGAGGATTCACCCCTCCACTTT
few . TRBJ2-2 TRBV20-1 CSARSAFPTDKYTGELFF TGCAGTGCTAGATCGGCTTTCCCGACAGACAAATACACCGGGGAGCTGTTTTTT
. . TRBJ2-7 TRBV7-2 CASSKDLRTSYEQYF TGTGCCAGCAGCAAAGATTTGCGGACGTCCTACGAGCAGTACTTC
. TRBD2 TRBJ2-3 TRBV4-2 CASSQLTVAGGSSSTDTQYF TGTGCCAGCAGCCAATTGACTGTAGCGGGGGGGTCCTCTAGCACAGATACGCAGTATTTT
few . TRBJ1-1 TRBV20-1 CSPRHMKNTEAFF TGCAGTCCGCGGCACATGAAGAACACTGAAGCTTTCTTT
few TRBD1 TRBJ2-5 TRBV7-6 CASSPIPRQGIVTQYF TGTGCCAGCAGCCCCATTCCCAGACAGGGGATCGTGACCCAGTACTTC
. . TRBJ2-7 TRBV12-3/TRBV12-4 CASSLKRASSYEQYF TGTGCCAGCAGTTTAAAGCGCGCGAGCTCCTACGAGCAGTACTTC
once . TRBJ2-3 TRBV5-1 CASSGGPRGTDTQYF TGCGCCAGCAGCGGGGGCCCGAGGGGGACAGATACGCAGTATTTT
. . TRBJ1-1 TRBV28 CASSSFAQAGRIAFF TGTGCCAGCAGTTCTTTTGCGCAGGCGGGGAGGATCGCTTTCTTT
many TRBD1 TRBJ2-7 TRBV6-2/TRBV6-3 CASSYSTAGGAYEQYF TGTGCCAGCAGTTACTCGACGGCAGGGGGCGCCTACGAGCAGTACTTC
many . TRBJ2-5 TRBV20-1 CSARIAEETQYF TGCAGTGCTAGAATAGCGGAAGAGACCCAGTACTTC
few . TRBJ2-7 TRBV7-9 CASSLGTNSYEQYF TGTGCCAGCAGCTTAGGGACAAATTCCTACGAGCAGTACTTC
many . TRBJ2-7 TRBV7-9 CASSAEYEQYF TGTGCCAGCAGCGCCGAGTACGAGCAGTACTTC
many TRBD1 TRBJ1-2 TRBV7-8 CASSLGQGYGYTF TGTGCCAGCAGCTTAGGACAGGGCTATGGCTACACCTTC
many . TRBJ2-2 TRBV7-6 CASSLVVGEGTGELFF TGTGCCAGCAGCTTAGTAGTAGGGGAAGGAACCGGGGAGCTGTTTTTT
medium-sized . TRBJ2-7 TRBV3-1 CASSHVRDAGYVYEQYF TGTGCCAGCAGCCATGTCCGGGACGCGGGCTACGTCTACGAGCAGTACTTC
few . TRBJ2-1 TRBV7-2 CASSRPLSTYNEQFF TGTGCCAGCAGCAGGCCCCTATCAACCTACAATGAGCAGTTCTTC
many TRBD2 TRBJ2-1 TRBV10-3 CAISTSGLYNEQFF TGTGCCATCAGCACTAGCGGGCTTTACAATGAGCAGTTCTTC
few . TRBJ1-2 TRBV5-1 CASSLAYGTNNYGYTF TGCGCCAGCAGCTTGGCTTACGGGACAAATAACTATGGCTACACCTTC
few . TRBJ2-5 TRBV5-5 CASSLAGGEQTQYF TGTGCCAGCAGCTTGGCCGGGGGAGAACAGACCCAGTACTTC
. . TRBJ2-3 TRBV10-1 CASSERQLTDTQYF TGCGCCAGCAGTGAGCGACAGCTCACAGATACGCAGTATTTT
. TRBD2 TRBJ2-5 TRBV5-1 CASSLPSGAQETQYF TGCGCCAGCAGCTTACCCAGCGGGGCCCAAGAGACCCAGTACTTC
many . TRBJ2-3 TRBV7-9 CASSLARWDVSTDTQYF TGTGCCAGCAGCTTAGCAAGATGGGACGTTAGCACAGATACGCAGTATTTT
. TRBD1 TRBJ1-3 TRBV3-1 CASTQEVVQRGLGNTIYF TGTGCCAGCACCCAAGAAGTGGTTCAGAGGGGGCTCGGAAACACCATATATTTT
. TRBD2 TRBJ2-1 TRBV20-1 CSAPLAGVQFF TGCAGTGCCCCGCTAGCGGGAGTACAGTTCTTC
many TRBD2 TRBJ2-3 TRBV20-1 CSARDAGVGPDTQYF TGCAGTGCTAGAGACGCGGGAGTAGGCCCAGATACGCAGTATTTT
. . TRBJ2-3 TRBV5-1 CASSLGPQGSGTDTQYF TGCGCCAGCAGCTTGGGACCACAGGGAAGTGGGACAGATACGCAGTATTTT
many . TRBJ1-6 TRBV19 CASSISSPAGGVVSPLHF TGTGCCAGTAGTATTTCGTCGCCCGCCGGGGGAGTAGTTTCACCCCTCCACTTT
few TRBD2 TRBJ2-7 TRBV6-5 CASSYSLAAAYEQYF TGTGCCAGCAGTTACTCACTAGCGGCTGCCTACGAGCAGTACTTC
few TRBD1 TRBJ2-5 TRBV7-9 CASSLGSGTVKETQYF TGTGCCAGCAGCTTAGGTTCCGGGACAGTAAAAGAGACCCAGTACTTC